One and the same sample provided the 29 T cell receptor beta chains below, sequenced in a study of cytomegalovirus exposure and HLA in healthy donors. PCR amplification relied on 60 Vbeta primers (plus 13 Jbeta primers). Only in-frame clones appear in the TCRdb table, and some are missing; sequencing was by immunoSEQ multiplex PCR. Of approximately 140,000 clones detected, about 60% appear once; the ten largest clones hold 6% to 8.5%. Material for sequencing was PBMCs. The receptors derive from a woman aged 55-69 years in good health and CMV-seropositive.

The CDR3 region is CSPFGMGGRQAGGGNEQFF. In nucleotides, the CDR3 is TGCAGCCCGTTCGGGATGGGGGGTAGGCAAGCGGGAGGGGGGAATGAGCAGTTCTTC. This chain links TRBV29-1 with TRBJ2-1; the match to TRBD2 covers 10 bases. The germline V gene encodes CDR1 SQVTM and CDR2 ANQGSEA. V trimming: 8 bases; J trimming: 7 bases; junction bases outside the gene matches: 26. The CDR3 spans 19 residues.

This clone turned up a few times. The chain is built from TRBV11-1 and TRBJ2-7; possible D gene TRBD1, 6 bases. Germline V gives CDR1 SGHAT, CDR2 FQDESV (reference sequence). V was cut by 5 bases and J by 7 bases, with 15 bases left in between. This CDR3 region has 13 residues. The CDR3, as DNA: TGTGCCAGCAGCCCCGGACAGAATCAGGAGCAGTACTTC. Translated, it gives CASSPGQNQEQYF.

This sequence joins TRBV28 and TRBJ2-1; D remains ambiguous. This CDR3 comprises 12 residues. The ends were cut back, 2 bases at V and 5 bases at J, with 4 bases in the middle. Germline CDR1 reads MDHEN; CDR2 reads SYDVKM. The CDR3 region has the DNA TGTGCCAGCAGTTTAGCGCACAATGAGCAGTTCTTC. It yields the protein CASSLAHNEQFF.

CDR3 protein: CASSKELVDRGVIKYEQFF. Here the CDR3 DNA reads TGTGCCAGCAGCAAAGAATTAGTGGACAGGGGAGTGATTAAGTATGAGCAGTTCTTC. This rearrangement joins TRBV21-1 to TRBJ2-1; the D call TRBD1 from the table was never checked on the DNA. TRBV21-1 is listed as a pseudogene. This CDR3 spans 19 amino acids.

J is TRBJ2-1 and V is TRBV7-2; 8 bases fit TRBD2. The CDR3 is made up of 15 amino acids. V was pared by 7 bases and J by 1 base, with 6 bases of the junction left unmatched. Germline loops: CDR1 SGHTA, CDR2 FQGNSA. Here the CDR3 DNA reads TGTGCCAGCAACAAAGCGGGAGCGTCCTACAATGAGCAGTTCTTC. Translation gives CASNKAGASYNEQFF.

The chain uses TRBV2 and TRBJ2-3, with 8 bases lining up with TRBD2. This CDR3 is built from 12 residues. V lost 8 bases and J lost 6; bases outside the gene matches: 4. CDR1 is SNHLY, CDR2 FYNNEI, per germline. CDR3 amino acids: CASGLARDTQYF. The DNA of the CDR3 is TGTGCCAGCGGACTAGCTAGGGATACGCAGTATTTT.

This chain links TRBV7-8 with TRBJ2-5, with 11 bases identical to TRBD1. The assigned J gene may be wrong: the sequence end matches TRBJ2-7 better. Germline loops: CDR1 SGHVS, CDR2 FQNEAQ. The CDR3 totals 15 residues. The CDR3 DNA is TGTGCCAGCAGCAATCGGACAGGGGGCCTGTACGAGCAGTACTTC. This gives the protein CASSNRTGGLYEQYF.

V is TRBV11-2 and J is TRBJ1-5, with D tentatively TRBD1 (6 bases). Trimming stripped 5 bases from V and 4 bases from J, with 9 bases between. Per the germline V gene, CDR1 is SGHAT and CDR2 is FQNNGV. The CDR3 has 13 residues. CDR3 in amino acids: CASSAGQNQPQHF. The CDR3 DNA follows: TGTGCCAGCAGCGCCGGACAGAATCAGCCCCAGCATTTT.

In the case of this clone: At the DNA level, this CDR3 is encoded by other sequences in the same sample as well. V usage is TRBV2 and J usage is TRBJ2-1; 13 bases align to TRBD2. V gave up 6 bases and J gave up 4 bases; unmatched junction bases: 3. The V gene's germline CDR1 is SNHLY and CDR2 FYNNEI. The CDR3 loop spans 15 amino acids. The CDR3 region is CASRRTSGSYNEQFF. Written as DNA, the CDR3 is TGTGCCAGCAGGCGGACTAGCGGGAGTTACAATGAGCAGTTCTTC.

The CDR3 loop reads CASSLGSSGADTQYF. CDR3 in DNA: TGTGCCAGCAGCTTAGGTAGTAGCGGGGCGGATACGCAGTATTTT. The chain is built from TRBV7-8 and TRBJ2-3, with 8 bases aligning to TRBD2. The CDR3 runs 15 residues. Trimming removed 1 base from V and 6 bases from J; junction bases left unmatched: 6. CDR1 is SGHVS and CDR2 is FQNEAQ in the germline V gene.

This clone was found a few times. The chain combines TRBV9 with TRBJ2-7; TRBD2 matches 7 bases. After removal of 0 bases from V and 0 bases from J, the junction contained 3 bases not matched to a gene. CDR1 is SGDLS and CDR2 is YYNGEE in the germline V gene. The CDR3 spans 15 residues. CDR3 loop: CASSVGTRSSYEQYF. The CDR3, as DNA: TGTGCCAGCAGCGTAGGGACTAGGAGCTCCTACGAGCAGTACTTC.

This rearrangement joins TRBV5-4 to TRBJ2-5; D uncertain. The CDR3 sequence is 15 residues long. V shed 0 bases and J shed 4 bases, with 13 bases lying between them. Germline V CDR1 and CDR2: SGHNT, YYREEE (reference sequence). The CDR3 DNA reads as TGTGCCAGCAGCTTGGGACATTTTGGGCGAGAGACCCAGTACTTC. It specifies CASSLGHFGRETQYF.

The chain recombines TRBV7-3 with TRBJ1-1, with D tentatively TRBD1 (6 bases). Germline CDR1 and CDR2: SGHTA and FQGTGA. V gave up 1 base and J gave up 8 bases, with 23 bases separating them. The CDR3 totals 17 residues. The CDR3 DNA is TGTGCCAGCAGCTTAATAGGGGGTGGGCGTGGGAGCTCCGAAGCTTTCTTT. Translated, it gives CASSLIGGGRGSSEAFF.

The rearrangement joins TRBV29-1 to TRBJ2-7; D might be TRBD2 (5 bases). Between the trimmed V and J ends, which lost 7 bases and 3 bases, there was a span of 16 bases. In germline, CDR1 is SQVTM, CDR2 ANQGSEA. CDR3 length equals 13 residues. The CDR3 nucleotides are TGCAGCGCGGCGGGTTCAGGATTCTACGAGCAGTACTTC. Its protein is CSAAGSGFYEQYF.

The sample holds a few counts of this clone. The CDR3 sequence: CSVTRGQGGPTDTQYF. The CDR3 coding sequence is TGCAGCGTTACCCGAGGACAGGGAGGCCCCACAGATACGCAGTATTTT. V is TRBV29-1 and J is TRBJ2-3, with 8 positions matching TRBD1. J was trimmed by 2 bases and V by 5 bases; bases with no gene match: 12. Germline CDR1 and CDR2: SQVTM and ANQGSEA. The CDR3 has 16 amino acids.

This clone is classed as large. The sample carries other DNA sequences with the same CDR3. The chain has TRBV27 and TRBJ2-7; D unclear. The CDR3 spans 16 residues. Trimming removed 2 bases at V and 0 bases at J, with 14 bases between. Per the germline V gene, CDR1 is MNHEY and CDR2 is SMNVEV (reference sequence). As DNA, the CDR3 is TGTGCCAGCAGTTTACAGGCAGGCATGATCTCCTACGAGCAGTACTTC. It translates to CASSLQAGMISYEQYF.

This clone was counted once. The chain uses TRBV27 and TRBJ2-1, with TRBD2 matching over 7 bases. Germline loops: CDR1 MNHEY, CDR2 SMNVEV (reference sequence). V was clipped by 1 base and J by 5 bases; unmatched bases: 11. The CDR3 is 17 residues long. The CDR3 sequence: CASSLFYGLAANNEQFF. The DNA for the CDR3 is TGTGCCAGCAGTTTATTTTATGGTCTAGCGGCTAACAATGAGCAGTTCTTC.

CDR3 nucleotides: TGCAGCGCCGGGCGAGGAGCGGGAGACCCCGGGGAGCTGTTTTTT. It yields the protein CSAGRGAGDPGELFF. The genes are TRBV29-1 and TRBJ2-2, with 8 bases matching TRBD2. Per germline, CDR1 SQVTM and CDR2 ANQGSEA. V was clipped by 7 bases and J by 6 bases; unmatched bases: 13. This CDR3 is 15 amino acids long.

Concerning this clone: Compared with germline, one end of the junction differs, possibly owing to a read error. V is TRBV7-7 and J is TRBJ2-5; D could derive from TRBD1 or TRBD2 (5 bases each). CDR3 length: 17 residues. The germline V gene encodes CDR1 SSHAT and CDR2 FNYEAQ (reference sequence). DNA for the CDR3: TGTGCTAGCAGCTTAGCGTTGGGCAGGGCGAGCCAAGAGACCCAGTACTTC. Translated, it gives CASSLALGRASQETQYF.

This chain links TRBV21-1 with TRBJ1-2. TRBV21-1 counts as a pseudogene. The CDR3 totals 15 residues. Written as DNA, the CDR3 is TGTGCCAGCATCCAACACCACTGCGGCCTCTATGGCTACACCTTC. This sequence encodes CASIQHHCGLYGYTF.

The J gene is TRBJ2-3, the V gene TRBV18, with TRBD1 matching 11 bases. Germline V gene sequence: CDR1 KGHSH, CDR2 LQKENI. After removal of 5 bases from V and 0 bases from J, the junction contained 4 bases not matched to a gene. The CDR3 loop spans 16 amino acids. The CDR3 here is CASSSGTGGSTDTQYF. Here the CDR3 DNA reads TGTGCCAGCTCATCCGGGACAGGGGGTAGCACAGATACGCAGTATTTT.

The chain combines TRBV7-9 with TRBJ2-5; D possibly corresponds to TRBD2 (6 bases). V was pared by 0 bases and J by 5 bases, with 10 bases between. The CDR3 has 14 residues. Germline CDR1 and CDR2: SEHNR and FQNEAQ (reference sequence). CDR3: CASSLATGVETQYF. The DNA for the CDR3 is TGTGCCAGCAGCTTAGCCACGGGAGTGGAGACCCAGTACTTC.

This clone was counted only a few times. V is TRBV19 and J is TRBJ2-2, with TRBD1 identical over 9 bases. V gave up 6 bases and J gave up 4 bases; unmatched junction bases: 6. Germline CDR1 is LNHDA and CDR2 is SQIVND (reference sequence). This CDR3 has 15 amino acids. CDR3 sequence: CASSTGGGGTGELFF. The DNA of the CDR3 is TGTGCCAGTAGCACAGGGGGCGGGGGCACCGGGGAGCTGTTTTTT.

The genes are TRBV11-2 and TRBJ2-1; D is unresolved. The CDR3 spans 15 residues. Germline V gene data show CDR1 as SGHAT and CDR2 as FQNNGV. The V end lost 4 bases, the J end lost 1 base, and 11 bases lay between the germline ends. CDR3 residues: CASSSPMASYNEQFF. CDR3 DNA sequence: TGTGCCAGCAGCTCCCCAATGGCATCCTACAATGAGCAGTTCTTC.

The V call is TRBV18, the J call TRBJ1-2; no definite D call. The length of the CDR3 is 10 residues. V lost 5 bases and J 7 bases, leaving 5 bases between the germline ends. Germline V gene sequence: CDR1 KGHSH, CDR2 LQKENI. CDR3 residues: CASSGLGYTF. CDR3 nucleotides: TGTGCCAGCTCAGGGCTTGGCTACACCTTC.

This clone occurred a few times. The J gene is TRBJ1-4, the V gene TRBV28, with 9 nucleotides matching TRBD1. The CDR3 spans 15 residues. Germline CDR1 MDHEN, CDR2 SYDVKM. The junction had 11 bases not matched to a gene; V was cut back by 10 bases and J by 5 bases. CDR3 protein: CATLGSGTGNEKLFF. DNA for the CDR3: TGTGCCACCCTAGGGTCGGGGACAGGGAATGAAAAACTGTTTTTT.

The V call is TRBV7-3, the J call TRBJ2-1; the D is unclear. The CDR3 consists of 13 residues. V shed 2 bases and J shed 5 bases, with 7 bases lying between them. The germline V gene encodes CDR1 SGHTA and CDR2 FQGTGA. Written as DNA, the CDR3 is TGTGCCAGCAGCTTATCCCAGGACAATGAGCAGTTCTTC. Translating gives CASSLSQDNEQFF.

CDR3 sequence (DNA): TGTGCCAGCTCACCACTCGGTGAGACTGAAGCTTTCTTT. Its protein product is CASSPLGETEAFF. J is TRBJ1-1 and V is TRBV18; D not resolved. The CDR3 spans 13 residues. From germline, CDR1 is KGHSH and CDR2 LQKENI. Trimming removed 1 base from V and 5 bases from J, with 8 bases in between.

This clone was counted only a few times. The chain recombines TRBV28 with TRBJ2-1; D unclear. The CDR3 spans 13 residues. V was cut by 5 bases and J by 3 bases, with 8 bases left in between. Germline assignment: CDR1 MDHEN and CDR2 SYDVKM. CDR3 DNA sequence: TGTGCCAGCAGTCCCCGGTTCTACAATGAGCAGTTCTTC. It codes for CASSPRFYNEQFF.